This T cell receptor (beta chain) was identified in a study of blood T cell repertoires in COVID-19. Study information: Whether acute or convalescent, the COVID-19 samples came from the United States, Italy and Spain. The cDNA or gDNA used as material had been derived from T cells, B-cell-depleted T cells, or PBMCs.

Only one count was recorded for this clone. The CDR3 is made up of 13 amino acids. Unmatched junction bases numbered 6, after V lost 3 bases and J lost 9 bases. Per the germline V gene, CDR1 is DFQATT and CDR2 is SNEGSKA (reference sequence). In the authors' methods: Amplified reference gene primers provided the basis for estimating nucleated cell counts. The method was immunoSEQ multiplex PCR; TCRdb's version includes in-frame clones alone and lacks a portion of them. For V, J and clone size, that table is used; D and trimming come from the DNA. The sample records over 150,000 clones, about 75% being singletons.

The chain joins TRBV20-1 to TRBJ2-7; TRBD2 aligns across 12 bases. The material sequenced was peripheral blood. The receptor was isolated from a woman in her 70s with acute or convalescent COVID-19. In DNA, the CDR3 is TGCAGTGCTAGTATGACTAGCGGGAGTAGGCAGTACTTC. Protein product: CSASMTSGSRQYF.